The source of this T cell receptor (beta chain) is a study of graft-versus-host responses after intestinal transplantation. Study in general: All recipients got anti-thymocyte globulin induction, then tacrolimus and steroids for roughly three years. Study-wide results and caveats: GvH clones were found in recipient marrow; some appeared first in ileum or blood.

A remark on this clone: Its target is unknown.

Here immunoSEQ multiplex PCR was the method, and the copy in TCRdb shows in-frame clones only, minus some. The table records approximately 75,000 clones, about 94% of them present only once. The CDR3 has 17 residues. Trimming left V 0 bases short and J 8 bases short, with 22 bases between. The material was unstimulated CD8+ T cells sorted from spleen or lymph node cells, obtained before intestinal transplant. The receptor was derived from a human donor who received an intestinal transplant. The gene calls are TRBV23-1 and TRBJ1-2; D possibly corresponds to TRBD1 (6 bases). TRBV23-1 is identified as an open reading frame with a role that is uncertain. CDR3 DNA sequence: TGCGCCAGCAGTCAATCGGACCGAGGCAGGGGCCCAGAGGGCTACACCTTC. This translates into CASSQSDRGRGPEGYTF.